This entry lists 9 T cell receptor beta chains sequenced from one sample in a study of blood T cell repertoires in COVID-19. Produced via immunoSEQ multiplex PCR; TCRdb's table is partial and in-frame only. The sample carries a few hundred thousand clones, roughly nine tenths recorded once. Sequencing used PBMCs or T cells enriched from blood (not recorded which). The source of these receptors is a woman in her 50s who had recovered from COVID-19.

The chain has TRBV6-1 and TRBJ1-2; 8 positions match TRBD1. Unmatched junction bases numbered 3, after V lost 2 bases and J lost 4 bases. CDR3 size: 14 residues. Germline CDR1 is MNHNS and CDR2 is SASEGT. The CDR3 nucleotides are TGTGCCAGCAGTGAAAGGCAGGGGGCCTATGGCTACACCTTC. Residues: CASSERQGAYGYTF.

This rearrangement joins TRBV4-2 to TRBJ1-3, with D maybe TRBD1 (5 bases). The CDR3 extends over 16 amino acids. Germline CDR1 and CDR2: LGHNA and YNFKEQ. Trimming removed 3 bases from V and 2 bases from J, with 14 bases in between. The CDR3 reads CASSHGSGQAGNTIYF. CDR3 coding DNA: TGTGCCAGCAGCCACGGCTCAGGGCAAGCTGGAAACACCATATATTTT.

The chain recombines TRBV7-3 with TRBJ2-3, with D possibly being TRBD2 (6 bases). Trimming took 1 base from V and 1 from J, leaving 6 bases between them. CDR1 and CDR2 from the germline V gene are SGHTA and FQGTGA. The CDR3 has 14 amino acids. The CDR3 nucleotides are TGTGCCAGCAGCTTAAGGAGGGGCACAGATACGCAGTATTTT. Its protein product is CASSLRRGTDTQYF.

The J gene is TRBJ1-2, the V gene TRBV7-9, with D tentatively TRBD1 (5 bases). CDR1 and CDR2 from the germline V gene are SEHNR and FQNEAQ (reference sequence). The CDR3 runs to 18 residues. V shed 4 bases and J shed 6 bases, with 27 bases lying between them. CDR3 loop: CASSSQRIGGQRANGYTF. In nucleotides, the CDR3 is TGTGCCAGCAGCTCACAAAGGATCGGCGGACAACGAGCTAATGGCTACACCTTC. The complete variable domain, with remaining parts taken from reference TRBV7-9 and TRBJ1-2, reads DTGVSQNPRHKITKRGQNVTFRCDPISEHNRLYWYRQTLGQGPEFLTYFQNEAQLEKSRLLSDRFSAERPKGSFSTLEIQRTEQGDSAMYLCASSSQRIGGQRANGYTFGSGTRLTVV.

The rearrangement uses TRBV5-1 and TRBJ2-1, with 8 bases lining up with TRBD1. Germline V gene lookup returns CDR1 SGHRS and CDR2 YFSETQ. CDR3 size: 15 residues. With V trimmed by 4 bases and J by 0 bases, 3 bases remained unmatched. The CDR3 spells CASSPDRGSYNEQFF. The CDR3 nucleotides are TGCGCCAGCAGCCCAGACAGGGGCTCCTACAATGAGCAGTTCTTC.

This sequence joins TRBV3-1 (or the pseudogene TRBV3-2) and TRBJ1-2; D unclear. CDR1 is LGHDT, CDR2 YNNKEL, per germline (reference sequence). V shed 4 bases and J shed 4 bases, with 13 bases lying between them. This CDR3 is built from 14 residues. CDR3 in amino acids: CASSPDARLYGYTF. The CDR3 bases are TGTGCCAGCAGCCCTGACGCCAGACTCTATGGCTACACCTTC.

V gene TRBV29-1 combines with J gene TRBJ2-2; 7 bases map to TRBD1. Germline V gene lookup returns CDR1 SQVTM and CDR2 ANQGSEA. The CDR3 runs to 14 residues. V shed 6 bases, J shed 2 bases, and the junction held 6 bases outside the gene matches. The CDR3 loop reads CSVTGTDNTGELFF. CDR3 DNA: TGCAGCGTAACCGGGACAGACAACACCGGGGAGCTGTTTTTT.

This clone has only one observation. V and J are TRBV4-2 and TRBJ2-7; 8 positions match TRBD2. The CDR3 is 15 residues long. The germline gives CDR1 LGHNA, CDR2 YNFKEQ. Trimming removed 0 bases from V and 2 bases from J; junction bases left unmatched: 3. In nucleotides, the CDR3 is TGTGCCAGCAGCCAAGACGCTAGCGGGCCCTACGAGCAGTACTTC. Translated, it gives CASSQDASGPYEQYF.

The rearrangement links TRBV24-1 to TRBJ2-2; 7 bases align to TRBD2. The CDR3 consists of 16 residues. J was trimmed by 5 bases and V by 3 bases; bases with no gene match: 8. Germline V gene data show CDR1 as KGHDR and CDR2 as SFDVKD. In nucleotides, the CDR3 is TGTGCCACCAGTGATAGGAGCGGGATAAGTACCGGGGAGCTGTTTTTT. Translating gives CATSDRSGISTGELFF.